The present T cell receptor (beta chain) was sequenced within a study of metastatic and nonmetastatic thyroid tumors. The wider study: Both malignant and benign thyroid patients supplied peripheral blood and tumor or nodule tissue samples, across which the repertoires of these patients were then compared.

The CDR3 is made up of 13 amino acids. Trimming pared 0 bases from V and 5 bases from J, leaving 10 bases between. Germline lookup yields CDR1 DFQATT and CDR2 SNEGSKA (reference sequence). Original data processing: Construction of a distant-metastasis classifier for papillary thyroid cancer relied on CDR3 differences across clinicopathological groups. TCRdb re-clonotyped the PCR reads via MiXCR. These V and J calls originate from TCRdb's pipeline instead of the authors' own analysis. The sample shows about 69,000 clones, more than 13% of them seen only once. The sample holds many counts of this clone. Its specificity is unknown. Overall study findings and caveats: Benign nodules were reported to have significantly lower TCR beta diversity than malignant thyroid tumors, in blood and tumor.

Prior to thyroid surgery, none of the patients had received any treatment. The sequence was obtained from a male donor with papillary thyroid cancer or a benign thyroid nodule (not recorded which). Some clones in this sample may be carry-over from other donors' samples. This chain joins TRBV20-1 and TRBJ2-5; a weak D match, TRBD1 (6 bases). Sample: blood. CDR3 bases: TGCAGTGCTAGAGAGGGGGCGAGGGAGACCCAGTACTTC. Translated, it gives CSAREGARETQYF.